The TCR beta chain described here comes from a study of blood T cell repertoires in COVID-19. Study as a whole: From the United States, Italy and Spain came samples of acute and convalescent COVID-19. In each case, the material was cDNA or gDNA derived from T cells, B-cell-depleted T cells, or PBMCs.

CDR3 length: 14 residues. Trimming took 2 bases from V and 5 from J, leaving 12 bases between them. The germline gives CDR1 LGHDT, CDR2 YNNKEL (reference sequence). Study processing details: Estimation of nucleated cell counts relied on the amplification of reference gene primers. Here immunoSEQ multiplex PCR was the method, and the copy in TCRdb shows in-frame clones only, minus some. The V and J calls and clone size come from that table; D and trimming were worked out from the DNA. Altogether hundreds of thousands of clones are present, approximately 84% being singletons, with the ten largest covering roughly 7.9%.

This TCR came from a woman older than 75 with acute or convalescent COVID-19. The chain joins TRBV3-1 (or the pseudogene TRBV3-2) to TRBJ1-1, with a possible D match to TRBD1 (5 bases). The material sequenced was peripheral blood. The CDR3 coding sequence is TGTGCCAGCAGCCAACGGGGGAGGAGGACTGAAGCTTTCTTT. Translation gives CASSQRGRRTEAFF.